This TCR beta chain comes out of a study of post-analysis software for immune sequencing data. Study in general: Both relapsing-remitting and secondary progressive multiple sclerosis featured among the disease courses, as did progressive-relapsing multiple sclerosis.

Tagging with unique molecular identifiers was a feature of the TCR beta cDNA libraries. T cells numbering roughly 0.95 to 10 million yielded 500,000 to 550,000 cDNA molecules. MiXCR was run by TCRdb on the PCR reads, yielding one entry per CDR3 protein. The sample contains hundreds of thousands of distinct CDR3 sequences, roughly 30% of which appear only once. Findings and limits, study-wide: F measure showed strong co-clustering of same-batch samples. Those with multiple sclerosis, the patient group, showed significantly lower normalized Chao1 diversity than controls.

Ten or more counts support this clonotype. What it binds is not known. The source of this sequence is a girl aged 10-17 years with multiple sclerosis. Sequenced input: blood.

The CDR3 DNA reads TGTGCCAGCAGCTTAGTGTCGTTGTTGGGCGAGGGTGAGCAGTTCTTC. It yields the protein CASSLVSLLGEGEQFF. This rearrangement joins TRBV7-2 to TRBJ2-1; TRBD2 might be the D (5 bases). V dropped 1 base and J dropped 9 bases, with 19 bases sitting between them. The CDR3 length is 16 residues. CDR1 SGHTA and CDR2 FQGNSA come from the germline V gene.